Sequencing of this T cell receptor (beta chain) was carried out in a study of naive and memory T cell subsets. The sample's treatment: skin biopsy from PPD injection site in Mantoux-positive individual. A UMI-containing oligonucleotide was joined by 3' ligation to the TCR cDNA template. Trimming cost V 4 bases and J 1 base; bases outside gene matches: 2. Germline CDR1 MNHNY, CDR2 SVGAGI (reference sequence). The CDR3 runs to 14 residues. Ligated cDNA underwent four rounds of PCR with nested alpha and beta constant region primers and SP2. From the UMI-ligation and nested PCR reads, TCRdb called clonotypes with MiXCR, one entry per CDR3 protein. Found here are around 13,000 distinct CDR3 sequences, around 5.2% of them singletons; the top ten hold 7.5% to 9.5%.

V and J are TRBV6-6 and TRBJ1-1; 8 positions agree with TRBD1. Sequenced material: skin, taken from a tuberculin skin test site. The receptor comes from an adult in good health. CDR3 nucleotide sequence: TGTGCCAGCAGTTTCCAGGGGGCGAACACTGAAGCTTTCTTT. It encodes CASSFQGANTEAFF.